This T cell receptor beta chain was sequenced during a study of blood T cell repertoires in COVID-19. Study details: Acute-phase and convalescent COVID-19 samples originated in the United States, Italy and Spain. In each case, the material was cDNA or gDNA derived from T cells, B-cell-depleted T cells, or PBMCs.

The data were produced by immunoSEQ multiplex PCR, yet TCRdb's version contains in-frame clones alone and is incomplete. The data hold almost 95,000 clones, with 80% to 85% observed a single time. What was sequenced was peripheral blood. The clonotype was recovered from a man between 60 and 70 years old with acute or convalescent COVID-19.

The CDR3 region is CSARGGGEQFF. CDR3 sequence (DNA): TGCAGTGCTAGAGGGGGGGGTGAGCAGTTCTTC. This rearrangement joins TRBV20-1 to TRBJ2-1; 7 bases align to TRBD2. From germline, CDR1 is DFQATT and CDR2 SNEGSKA (reference sequence). V was clipped by 1 base and J by 9 bases; unmatched bases: 0. The CDR3 extends over 11 amino acids.